The next 30 T cell receptor beta chains were all read from a single sample in a study of response to subunit inactivated influenza vaccine. TCRdb re-analysed the RT-PCR reads in MiXCR, keeping a single row per CDR3 protein. The data contain 500,000 to 600,000 distinct CDR3 sequences, about 8% of them singletons. The source was PBMCs from blood, collected less than 30 months after vaccination. These receptors all come from a man aged 50-75 years who received an inactivated influenza vaccine.

Regarding this clonotype: Relative to the germline gene, one junction end is altered; a read error may explain this. This chain links TRBV7-9 with TRBJ2-1, with 7 positions matching TRBD1. The CDR3 loop spans 14 amino acids. CDR1 and CDR2 from the germline V gene are SEHNR and FQNEAQ (reference sequence). The CDR3 here is CASSSWDSYNEQFF. Written as DNA, the CDR3 is TGTGCTAGCAGCTCCTGGGACAGCTACAATGAGCAGTTCTTC.

The chain is built from TRBV21-1 and TRBJ2-7; the table's TRBD2 call for D was not verified on the DNA. TRBV21-1 is marked as a pseudogene. The CDR3 is 13 residues long. The CDR3 protein is CASSKSEGCEQYF. CDR3 coding DNA: TGTGCCAGCAGCAAAAGTGAGGGTTGCGAGCAGTACTTC.

V gene TRBV15 combines with J gene TRBJ2-7; possibly TRBD2 for D (6 bases). The V gene lost 1 base and the J gene lost 6 bases, with 19 bases spanning the gap. Germline CDR1 reads LNHNV; CDR2 reads YYDKDF (reference sequence). The CDR3 runs to 16 residues. CDR3 nucleotide sequence: TGTGCCACCAGCAGAGGGACGTGGGGCTTGGGGGGCGAGCAGTACTTC. Its protein product is CATSRGTWGLGGEQYF.

This clonotype showed up just a few times. This chain connects TRBV10-3 to TRBJ2-7, with TRBD2 identical over 9 bases. V lost 3 bases to trimming and J lost 2 bases; unmatched junction nucleotides: 5. Germline assignment: CDR1 ENHRY and CDR2 SYGVKD. CDR3 length: 15 amino acids. CDR3 sequence: CAISDRASGTYEQYF. CDR3 sequence (DNA): TGTGCCATCAGTGATAGGGCTAGCGGGACCTACGAGCAGTACTTC.

This clonotype appeared a few times. The chain employs TRBV28 and TRBJ2-1, with D possibly matching TRBD2 (5 bases). This CDR3 is 16 amino acids long. V was clipped by 1 base and J by 0 bases, with 10 bases between them. Germline loops: CDR1 MDHEN, CDR2 SYDVKM. The CDR3 is CASSLLRVASYNEQFF. The CDR3 bases are TGTGCCAGCAGTTTATTGAGGGTAGCCTCCTACAATGAGCAGTTCTTC. The whole variable domain, remainder taken from reference TRBV28 and TRBJ2-1, is DVKVTQSSRYLVKRTGEKVFLECVQDMDHENMFWYRQDPGLGLRLIYFSYDVKMKEKGDIPEGYSVSREKKERFSLILESASTNQTSMYLCASSLLRVASYNEQFFGPGTRLTVL.

This chain connects TRBV6-2 or TRBV6-3 to TRBJ2-1; D perhaps matches TRBD1 (5 bases). V was cut by 7 bases and J by 7 bases, with 14 bases left in between. From germline, CDR1 is MNHEY and CDR2 SVGEGT. The CDR3 runs 13 residues. The CDR3 bases are TGTGCCAGCAAAGCAGGGTCAGGAAATGAGCAGTTCTTC. Amino acid sequence: CASKAGSGNEQFF.

On this clonotype: Since a much larger clone is just one base distant, this may be a read error. The gene calls are TRBV7-9 and TRBJ2-5, with TRBD2 as a possible D gene (5 bases). Trimming cost V 6 bases and J 1 base, with 9 bases left between them. The CDR3 loop spans 13 amino acids. CDR1 SEHNR and CDR2 FQNEAQ come from the germline V gene (reference sequence). The DNA for the CDR3 is TGTGCCAGCAGGATTAGCGCCCAAGAGACCCAGTACTTC. Protein product: CASRISAQETQYF.

In this sample, this clonotype turned up a few times. The rearrangement uses TRBV6-2 or TRBV6-3 and TRBJ1-6; weak D call: TRBD1 (5 bases). The germline V gene has CDR1 MNHEY and CDR2 SVGEGT. V was cut by 6 bases and J by 6 bases, with 9 bases left in between. The CDR3 is 13 amino acids. The CDR3 loop reads CASRGLSNSPLHF. The CDR3 region has the DNA TGTGCCAGCAGGGGGCTCAGTAATTCACCCCTCCACTTT.

This clonotype was counted many times. This sequence joins TRBV18 and TRBJ2-2; 7 bases match TRBD1. The germline gives CDR1 KGHSH, CDR2 LQKENI. Germline trimming cut 3 bases from V and 4 bases from J; bases unmatched to any gene: 2. This CDR3 is built from 14 residues. CDR3: CASSPSGGTGELFF. The DNA of the CDR3 is TGTGCCAGCTCACCTTCAGGGGGCACCGGGGAGCTGTTTTTT.

With respect to this clonotype: Its ends do not fully match the called genes, so a read error is possible. The J gene is TRBJ2-3, the V gene TRBV20-1; 11 bases agree with TRBD2. The germline CDR1 and CDR2 sequences are DFQATT and SNEGSKA (reference sequence). The CDR3 extends over 17 amino acids. The CDR3 DNA reads as TGCTGTGCTAGAGATACCCGACTAGCGGGGATCACAGATACGCAGTATTTT. Encoded protein: CCARDTRLAGITDTQYF.

This clonotype occurred a few times. The V call is TRBV10-1, the J call TRBJ1-1; TRBD1 matches at 11 bases. The germline CDR1 and CDR2 sequences are WNHNN and SYGVQD (reference sequence). The CDR3 consists of 14 residues. V shed 4 bases, J shed 5 bases, and the junction held 3 bases outside the gene matches. The DNA of the CDR3 is TGCGCCAGCAGTGTTGGGACAGGGGGGACTGAAGCTTTCTTT. Residues: CASSVGTGGTEAFF.

The rearrangement links TRBV28 to TRBJ2-7; D may correspond to TRBD1 or TRBD2 (5 bases each). The CDR3 totals 13 residues. V shed 2 bases and J shed 6 bases, with 11 bases lying between them. The V gene's germline CDR1 is MDHEN and CDR2 SYDVKM. The DNA of the CDR3 is TGTGCCAGCAGTTTACCGGGACGAGGCGAGCAGTACTTC. The encoded protein is CASSLPGRGEQYF.

Details on this clonotype: Just one base apart from a much larger clone, this may be a read error. V and J are TRBV4-2 and TRBJ2-1, with 7 bases lining up with TRBD1. The CDR3 spans 16 residues. The germline V gene encodes CDR1 LGHNA and CDR2 YNFKEQ. The CDR3 here is CSSSQDGDRAYNEQFF. As DNA, the CDR3 is TGTTCCAGCAGCCAAGATGGTGACAGGGCTTACAATGAGCAGTTCTTC.

The rearrangement links TRBV28 to TRBJ2-7, with D perhaps matching TRBD1 (6 bases). Germline CDR1 is MDHEN and CDR2 is SYDVKM. The CDR3 totals 16 residues. The germline V and J ends were trimmed by 5 bases and 0 bases, with 17 bases remaining between them. The CDR3, as DNA: TGTGCCAGCAGTCCCCAGTGGGACAAGAGCTCCTACGAGCAGTACTTC. Protein sequence: CASSPQWDKSSYEQYF.

The table lists this clonotype with many counts. The gene calls are TRBV29-1 and TRBJ2-1; D possibly corresponds to TRBD1 (5 bases). Trimming took off 2 bases at V and 5 bases at J, with 13 bases between the two ends. CDR3 length: 14 amino acids. Germline V gives CDR1 SQVTM, CDR2 ANQGSEA. CDR3 residues: CSVEYPPQDNEQFF. The CDR3 nucleotides are TGCAGCGTTGAATACCCCCCACAGGACAATGAGCAGTTCTTC.

The chain links TRBV29-1 to TRBJ2-3; weak D call: TRBD1 (6 bases). V was cut by 8 bases and J by 0 bases, with 12 bases left in between. This CDR3 has 13 amino acids. CDR1 and CDR2 (germline): SQVTM, ANQGSEA. CDR3 loop: CSQGRSSTDTQYF. CDR3 sequence (DNA): TGCAGCCAGGGGCGGTCTAGCACAGATACGCAGTATTTT.

This clonotype has more than one count but fewer than ten. The V and J genes are TRBV28 and TRBJ1-1; 7 nucleotides agree with TRBD1. This CDR3 is built from 16 residues. The ends lost 7 bases at V and 4 bases at J; junction bases unmatched: 15. Per germline, CDR1 MDHEN and CDR2 SYDVKM. The CDR3 DNA is TGTGCCAGCACCCTATCCCATAGACAGGGAGGCACTGAAGCTTTCTTT. Amino acid sequence: CASTLSHRQGGTEAFF.

There are many counts of this clonotype. V and J are TRBV5-1 and TRBJ2-7; the match to TRBD2 covers 8 bases. Per germline, CDR1 SGHRS and CDR2 YFSETQ. CDR3 length equals 13 residues. Trimming cost V 4 bases and J 3 bases; bases outside gene matches: 3. The CDR3 nucleotides are TGCGCCAGCAGCGTTAGCGGGGACTACGAGCAGTACTTC. It codes for CASSVSGDYEQYF.

This clonotype was counted at least ten times. The chain links TRBV3-1 to TRBJ1-5; D might be TRBD1 (5 bases). V lost 1 base and J lost 4, with 8 bases in between. The CDR3 is 14 amino acids. Germline values: CDR1 LGHDT, CDR2 YNNKEL (reference sequence). The CDR3 region is CASSQGTYNQPQHF. The CDR3 DNA reads TGTGCCAGCAGCCAAGGGACATATAATCAGCCCCAGCATTTT.

V gene TRBV9 combines with J gene TRBJ2-2; D might be TRBD1 (6 bases). CDR3 size: 15 residues. In germline, CDR1 is SGDLS, CDR2 YYNGEE. V was clipped by 3 bases and J by 1 base, with 10 bases between them. CDR3 in amino acids: CASSAEGGNTGELFF. The CDR3 nucleotides are TGTGCCAGCAGCGCAGAAGGGGGGAACACCGGGGAGCTGTTTTTT.

This clonotype was counted many times. The J gene is TRBJ2-2, the V gene TRBV10-3; TRBD2 is a possible D gene (7 bases). Between the trimmed V and J ends, which lost 3 bases and 4 bases, there was a span of 12 bases. The CDR3 contains 15 residues. The germline V gene has CDR1 ENHRY and CDR2 SYGVKD. CDR3: CAISDRGAPTGELFF. In DNA form, the CDR3 reads TGTGCCATCAGTGACCGGGGGGCGCCCACCGGGGAGCTGTTTTTT.

This clonotype was detected only a few times. This sequence joins TRBV4-3 and TRBJ2-7; D might be TRBD1 (6 bases). The CDR3 is 15 amino acids. With 0 bases removed from V and 0 bases from J, the gap between germline ends came to 9 bases. Germline assignment: CDR1 LGHNA and CDR2 YSLEER. This chain's CDR3 is CASSQDTGNSYEQYF. In DNA form, the CDR3 reads TGCGCCAGCAGCCAAGATACAGGGAACTCCTACGAGCAGTACTTC.

The CDR3 nucleotides are TGTGCCATCAGTGAGTCGAACCAGGGTCCCGAAAAACTGTTTTTT. It specifies CAISESNQGPEKLFF. This chain joins TRBV10-3 and TRBJ1-4; TRBD1 is a possible D gene (5 bases). V was cut by 0 bases and J by 8 bases, with 13 bases left in between. There are 15 residues in the CDR3. Germline CDR1 reads ENHRY; CDR2 reads SYGVKD.

This clonotype was seen ten or more times. The V call is TRBV9, the J call TRBJ2-3, with TRBD2 matching over 9 bases. The germline V gene has CDR1 SGDLS and CDR2 YYNGEE. This CDR3 is built from 15 residues. V was pared by 0 bases and J by 5 bases, with 4 bases of the junction left unmatched. CDR3: CASSVGSLAGDTQYF. The CDR3 DNA follows: TGTGCCAGCAGCGTAGGCTCACTAGCGGGAGATACGCAGTATTTT.

This clonotype was detected ten times or more. The gene calls are TRBV5-1 and TRBJ1-2; TRBD1 agrees at 7 bases. This CDR3 is built from 13 residues. The germline CDR1 and CDR2 sequences are SGHRS and YFSETQ. J was trimmed by 14 bases and V by 0 bases; bases with no gene match: 10. CDR3 sequence: CASSLVGQPEGTF. The CDR3 DNA follows: TGCGCCAGCAGCTTGGTGGGACAGCCAGAGGGAACCTTC.

The sample holds many counts of this clonotype. The genes are TRBV20-1 and TRBJ2-3; 7 positions agree with TRBD1. CDR1 DFQATT and CDR2 SNEGSKA come from the germline V gene (reference sequence). V lost 3 bases to trimming and J lost 8 bases; unmatched junction nucleotides: 11. CDR3 length: 14 residues. Written as DNA, the CDR3 is TGCAGTGCTAGGGAAGACAGGGTCCCGAGTACGCAGTATTTT. As protein: CSAREDRVPSTQYF.

In its sample, this clonotype was seen a few times. The genes are TRBV10-3 and TRBJ2-1; 8 bases map to TRBD2. CDR1 is ENHRY and CDR2 is SYGVKD in the germline V gene. Unmatched junction bases numbered 2, after V lost 0 bases and J lost 4 bases. This CDR3 region has 15 residues. This CDR3 reads CAISESTSGYNEQFF. The DNA for the CDR3 is TGTGCCATCAGTGAGTCAACTAGCGGATACAATGAGCAGTTCTTC.

V usage is TRBV20-1 and J usage is TRBJ1-1, with 8 nucleotides matching TRBD1. The V segment lost 3 bases and the J segment 5 bases; nucleotides outside the gene matches: 8. This CDR3 is built from 14 residues. CDR1 DFQATT and CDR2 SNEGSKA come from the germline V gene (reference sequence). CDR3 bases: TGCAGTGCTAGGTTCAGGGGGCGGGGAACTGAAGCTTTCTTT. It specifies CSARFRGRGTEAFF.

This clonotype was seen at least ten times. V usage is TRBV12-3 or TRBV12-4 and J usage is TRBJ2-7; D uncertain. CDR3 size: 11 residues. V lost 7 bases and J 6 bases, leaving 10 bases between the germline ends. The CDR3 spells CASTLNGEQYF. The CDR3 DNA sequence: TGTGCCAGCACCCTCAACGGCGAGCAGTACTTC.

There are many counts of this clonotype. This rearrangement joins TRBV20-1 to TRBJ1-4; weak D call: TRBD1 (5 bases). Germline CDR1 reads DFQATT; CDR2 reads SNEGSKA (reference sequence). The CDR3 consists of 14 residues. Trimming cost V 3 bases and J 7 bases, with 15 bases left between them. CDR3 sequence (DNA): TGCAGTGCTAGCCAGGGTGCAAGTAGTGAAAAACTGTTTTTT. It is translated as CSASQGASSEKLFF.